These 31 T cell receptor beta chains originate from one sample sequenced in a study of T-cell reconstitution after alpha-beta-depleted transplantation in children. It was with unique molecular identifiers that the TCRbeta library was prepared. In TCRdb, the PCR reads were re-called with MiXCR into one record per CDR3 protein. The sample includes nearly 550,000 distinct CDR3 sequences, approximately 20% of them seen just once. The sample was PBMCs from the stem cell graft donor, taken from the stem cell graft. These receptors came from a human donor who donated a stem cell graft to a child with acute lymphoblastic leukemia.

The chain couples TRBV7-3 to TRBJ2-3, with D unclear. The V gene lost 2 bases and the J gene lost 2 bases, with 8 bases spanning the gap. The CDR3 covers 14 residues. The V gene's germline CDR1 is SGHTA and CDR2 FQGTGA. In DNA, the CDR3 is TGTGCCAGCAGCTTACTTCCAGTCACAGATACGCAGTATTTT. This codes for CASSLLPVTDTQYF.

Only a few counts were recorded for this clonotype. The genes are TRBV6-4 and TRBJ1-2, with D tentatively TRBD1 (6 bases). The V gene's germline CDR1 is MRHNA and CDR2 SNTAGT. The V and J ends lost 0 bases and 2 bases respectively, with 7 bases between them. The CDR3 spans 14 residues. In nucleotides, the CDR3 is TGTGCCAGCAGTGACTCGAGGGGGAACTATGGCTACACCTTC. Encoded protein: CASSDSRGNYGYTF.

This clonotype was picked up a small number of times. V and J are TRBV11-2 and TRBJ1-4; D is unresolved. The V gene's germline CDR1 is SGHAT and CDR2 FQNNGV. The CDR3 loop spans 16 amino acids. The V end was cut by 0 bases, the J end by 1 base, with 9 bases between. The CDR3 DNA is TGTGCCAGCAGCTTAGAATGGAGGAGAACTAATGAAAAACTGTTTTTT. It encodes CASSLEWRRTNEKLFF.

The chain joins TRBV27 to TRBJ1-2; D might be TRBD1 (5 bases). CDR3 size: 13 residues. In germline, CDR1 is MNHEY, CDR2 SMNVEV (reference sequence). V was clipped by 3 bases and J by 4 bases, with 9 bases between them. CDR3 sequence reads: CASSLGVTYGYTF. The CDR3 nucleotides read TGTGCCAGCAGTTTGGGGGTTACCTATGGCTACACCTTC.

This rearrangement joins TRBV7-9 to TRBJ2-7; D is perhaps TRBD1 (5 bases). Germline assignment: CDR1 SEHNR and CDR2 FQNEAQ (reference sequence). Trimming removed 2 bases from V and 1 base from J, with 12 bases in between. The CDR3 sequence is 15 residues long. The CDR3 here is CASSLRDSHSYEQYF. The DNA for the CDR3 is TGTGCCAGCAGCTTACGCGACAGTCATTCCTACGAGCAGTACTTC.

The chain links TRBV12-3 or TRBV12-4 to TRBJ1-5, with D possibly being TRBD1 (6 bases). V was pared by 6 bases and J by 1 base, with 19 bases between. This CDR3 has 17 residues. CDR3 DNA sequence: TGTGCCAGCAGCCCTTCACCCGGGACACAGAGCAATCAGCCCCAGCATTTT. Translation gives CASSPSPGTQSNQPQHF.

This sequence joins TRBV29-1 and TRBJ1-1, with 8 bases lining up with TRBD1. Germline CDR1 and CDR2: SQVTM and ANQGSEA. J gave up 0 bases and V 7 bases, and 7 bases lay outside the gene matches. The CDR3 runs to 14 residues. CDR3 in amino acids: CSAGQGSMNTEAFF. CDR3 coding DNA: TGCAGCGCAGGACAGGGCTCAATGAACACTGAAGCTTTCTTT.

The V and J genes are TRBV5-1 and TRBJ2-7; D is unresolved. Trimming left V 0 bases short and J 2 bases short, with 12 bases between. From germline, CDR1 is SGHRS and CDR2 YFSETQ. This CDR3 region has 15 residues. In DNA, the CDR3 is TGCGCCAGCAGCTTGGAGCGATTGGCGGCCTACGAGCAGTACTTC. Protein: CASSLERLAAYEQYF.

In its sample, this clonotype was seen a few times. The J gene is TRBJ1-2, the V gene TRBV9, with D tentatively TRBD1 (5 bases). Between the trimmed V and J ends, which lost 0 bases and 2 bases, there was a span of 8 bases. The CDR3 is 14 residues long. The V gene's germline CDR1 is SGDLS and CDR2 YYNGEE. The CDR3 loop reads CASSVAKGNYGYTF. The CDR3 nucleotides are TGTGCCAGCAGCGTAGCTAAGGGGAACTATGGCTACACCTTC.

This chain links TRBV5-1 with TRBJ1-2; D gene unclear. Per the germline V gene, CDR1 is SGHRS and CDR2 is YFSETQ. CDR3 length equals 15 residues. The V and J ends lost 0 bases and 3 bases respectively, with 12 bases between them. CDR3 nucleotide sequence: TGCGCCAGCAGCTTGGATGGGGAGGTCGACTATGGCTACACCTTC. It is translated as CASSLDGEVDYGYTF.

In this sample, this clonotype turned up a few times. The chain uses TRBV5-5 and TRBJ2-4; no reliable D call. The CDR3 totals 15 residues. Trimming shortened V by 2 bases and J by 7 bases, and 16 bases separated the two germline ends. CDR1 SGHKS and CDR2 YYEKEE come from the germline V gene (reference sequence). For the CDR3, the DNA is TGTGCCAGCAGCTTAGGTCCCGGCTTACGGAACATTCAGTACTTC. It encodes CASSLGPGLRNIQYF.

This chain uses TRBV10-1 with TRBJ2-5, with D tentatively TRBD1 (5 bases). The germline CDR1 and CDR2 sequences are WNHNN and SYGVQD (reference sequence). V lost 3 bases, J lost 3 bases, and 11 bases lay in between. The length of the CDR3 is 14 residues. Here the CDR3 reads CASSDRVNEETQYF. The DNA for the CDR3 is TGCGCCAGCAGTGACAGGGTAAACGAAGAGACCCAGTACTTC.

This clonotype was detected a few times. The V and J genes are TRBV5-1 and TRBJ2-7; a possible D gene is TRBD2 (5 bases). V shed 0 bases and J shed 3 bases, with 16 bases lying between them. The germline V gene has CDR1 SGHRS and CDR2 YFSETQ. The CDR3 has 16 amino acids. As DNA, the CDR3 is TGCGCCAGCAGCTTGGCCCGGGGTAGCGTTTACTACGAGCAGTACTTC. This translates into CASSLARGSVYYEQYF.

The CDR3 DNA reads TGCAGTGCTAGACTAGCGGGAGATACCGGGGAGCTGTTTTTT. Its translation is CSARLAGDTGELFF. The genes are TRBV20-1 and TRBJ2-2; 10 positions agree with TRBD2. The CDR3 has 14 amino acids. Looked up from germline, CDR1 is DFQATT and CDR2 is SNEGSKA (reference sequence). V lost 2 bases, J lost 5 bases, and 2 bases stayed unmatched.

This chain uses TRBV27 with TRBJ2-1, with TRBD1 identical over 9 bases. The CDR3 consists of 15 residues. Trimming took 7 bases from V and 4 from J; bases not matched to a gene: 8. CDR1 and CDR2 (germline): MNHEY, SMNVEV (reference sequence). CDR3 DNA: TGTGCCAGCACCCATGGGACAGGGTCATACAATGAGCAGTTCTTC. Protein sequence: CASTHGTGSYNEQFF.

This clonotype appeared a few times. The chain employs TRBV6-5 and TRBJ2-2; 8 bases align to TRBD1. CDR1 and CDR2 (germline): MNHEY, SVGAGI. The CDR3 is made up of 18 amino acids. V lost 2 bases to trimming and J lost 2 bases; unmatched junction nucleotides: 10. The CDR3 DNA follows: TGTGCCAGCAGTTACAAGTACCAGGGGGCGATAAACACCGGGGAGCTGTTTTTT. Its translation is CASSYKYQGAINTGELFF.

This sequence joins TRBV20-1 and TRBJ2-5; possibly TRBD2 for D (5 bases). Deletions cut 8 bases from V and 5 bases from J, with 18 bases between. Germline V gives CDR1 DFQATT, CDR2 SNEGSKA (reference sequence). This CDR3 is 13 amino acids long. This chain's CDR3 is CSQSEGSIETQYF. DNA of the CDR3: TGCAGTCAAAGTGAGGGTAGCATCGAGACCCAGTACTTC.

This clonotype was seen more than once but under ten times. CDR3 in DNA: TGTGCCAGCAGTTATCCCTACCTGGACAGCAGAAAGAATCAGCCCCAGCATTTT. It codes for CASSYPYLDSRKNQPQHF. The chain recombines TRBV6-5 with TRBJ1-5, with D possibly matching TRBD1 (6 bases). V gave up 3 bases and J gave up 4 bases, with 22 bases separating them. CDR1 and CDR2 from the germline V gene are MNHEY and SVGAGI. The CDR3 sequence is 18 residues long.

A few counts support this clonotype. The V and J genes are TRBV18 and TRBJ2-7; D is possibly TRBD1 (5 bases). The CDR3 runs 15 residues. Per the germline V gene, CDR1 is KGHSH and CDR2 is LQKENI. The germline V and J ends were trimmed by 0 bases and 2 bases, with 11 bases remaining between them. CDR3 in DNA: TGTGCCAGCTCACCACCTGCAGGGAACGCCTACGAGCAGTACTTC. It yields the protein CASSPPAGNAYEQYF.

This clonotype occurred a few times. The chain recombines TRBV6-1 with TRBJ1-2; D gene unclear. The CDR3 runs 14 residues. The V and J ends lost 4 bases and 1 base respectively, with 10 bases between them. Germline assignment: CDR1 MNHNS and CDR2 SASEGT. The CDR3 here is CASSGSTVNYGYTF. CDR3 sequence (DNA): TGTGCCAGCAGTGGATCGACGGTTAACTATGGCTACACCTTC.

This clonotype occurred a few times. V and J are TRBV12-3 or TRBV12-4 and TRBJ2-1, with no clear D. V lost 3 bases, J lost 5 bases, and 14 bases lay in between. The CDR3 has 15 residues. The CDR3 DNA sequence: TGTGCCAGCAGTTTCTTGACACTACCTCACAATGAGCAGTTCTTC. Protein sequence: CASSFLTLPHNEQFF.

This chain links TRBV12-3 or TRBV12-4 with TRBJ2-1; 13 positions match TRBD2. V lost 3 bases, J lost 0 bases, and 11 bases stayed unmatched. The CDR3 has 20 amino acids. The CDR3 DNA sequence: TGTGCCAGCAGTTTTGGACTAGCGGGAGTCGCCCCTAGCTCCTACAATGAGCAGTTCTTC. Translating it yields CASSFGLAGVAPSSYNEQFF.

The chain employs TRBV27 and TRBJ1-2, with D possibly TRBD1 on 6 matching bases. Germline assignment: CDR1 MNHEY and CDR2 SMNVEV (reference sequence). Trimming took 1 base from V and 3 from J, leaving 9 bases between them. The CDR3 extends over 14 amino acids. CDR3 bases: TGTGCCAGCAGTTTATGGGGGCAGGACTATGGCTACACCTTC. Translating gives CASSLWGQDYGYTF.

This clonotype was counted only a few times. V is TRBV12-3 or TRBV12-4 and J is TRBJ2-7, with no clear D. Trimming took off 6 bases at V and 4 bases at J, with 13 bases between the two ends. The CDR3 length is 13 residues. CDR3 sequence reads: CASSRQMGYEQYF. In DNA, the CDR3 is TGTGCCAGCAGCCGTCAGATGGGATACGAGCAGTACTTC.

This rearrangement joins TRBV7-3 to TRBJ2-1, with a weak D call TRBD2 (6 bases). With 1 base removed from V and 7 bases from J, the gap between germline ends came to 14 bases. The CDR3 contains 15 residues. CDR1 is SGHTA and CDR2 is FQGTGA in the germline V gene. DNA for the CDR3: TGTGCCAGCAGCTTAATGGTCGGGAGCAGGAATGAGCAGTTCTTC. Its translation is CASSLMVGSRNEQFF.

This clonotype occurred a few times. In DNA form, the CDR3 reads TGTGCCACCCGGGTGTGGGAGACAGAACGCACAGATACGCAGTATTTT. It yields the protein CATRVWETERTDTQYF. The chain uses TRBV24-1 and TRBJ2-3, with D perhaps given as TRBD1 or TRBD2 (5 bases each). The V end was cut by 9 bases, the J end by 1 base, with 19 bases between. The CDR3 extends over 16 amino acids. Germline V gene sequence: CDR1 KGHDR, CDR2 SFDVKD.

The chain uses TRBV6-2 or TRBV6-3 and TRBJ2-1, with 14 bases lining up with TRBD2. With 6 bases clipped from V and 0 bases from J, the junction kept 7 bases outside the gene matches. This CDR3 has 18 residues. Germline V lookup: CDR1 MNHEY, CDR2 SVGEGT. In DNA, the CDR3 is TGTGCCAGCAGAGGACTAGCGGGAGGTTCTTTCTCCTACAATGAGCAGTTCTTC. It encodes CASRGLAGGSFSYNEQFF.

This clonotype was seen only a few times. V gene TRBV7-2 combines with J gene TRBJ2-7; D is possibly TRBD2 (5 bases). Trimming took off 3 bases at V and 1 base at J, with 13 bases between the two ends. Germline loops: CDR1 SGHTA, CDR2 FQGNSA. This CDR3 has 15 amino acids. In DNA form, the CDR3 reads TGTGCCAGCAGCTTCACTAGACTACCATCCTACGAGCAGTACTTC. Protein: CASSFTRLPSYEQYF.

In this sample, this clonotype turned up a few times. The rearrangement uses TRBV5-6 and TRBJ1-6; tentative D call: TRBD1 (6 bases). The V end was cut by 10 bases, the J end by 7 bases, with 15 bases between. The germline gives CDR1 SGHDT, CDR2 YYEEEE. This CDR3 has 13 residues. The CDR3 sequence is CASRGARNSPLHF. CDR3 DNA sequence: TGTGCCTCGCGGGGGGCTAGGAATTCACCCCTCCACTTT.

This clonotype was seen once. A much more abundant neighbour one base away suggests this may be a read error. The chain combines TRBV6-2 or TRBV6-3 with TRBJ2-1; 11 nucleotides line up with TRBD2. The CDR3 covers 16 residues. With V trimmed by 5 bases and J by 9 bases, 12 bases remained unmatched. The germline V gene encodes CDR1 MNHEY and CDR2 SVGEGT. This CDR3 reads CASSDTLAGVRGEQFF. The CDR3 DNA reads as TGTGCCAGCAGTGACACACTAGCGGGAGTCCGTGGTGAGCAGTTCTTC.

V and J are TRBV5-1 and TRBJ1-1, with 9 nucleotides matching TRBD1. Germline V CDR1 and CDR2: SGHRS, YFSETQ. Germline trimming cut 6 bases from V and 9 bases from J; bases unmatched to any gene: 6. This CDR3 region has 12 residues. The CDR3: CASKGTGSKAFF. The CDR3 coding sequence is TGCGCCAGCAAGGGGACAGGGTCAAAAGCTTTCTTT.